This entry lists 30 T cell receptor beta chains sequenced from one sample in a study of control samples from healthy donors and cancer patients. Using immunoSEQ multiplex PCR, the repertoire was profiled, and TCRdb retains in-frame clones only, with some absent. There are roughly 120,000 clones in the sample; approximately 95% occur only once, and 3.6% lies in the top ten. The material sequenced was blood. These receptors came from a man aged 25 to 45 in good health.

This rearrangement joins TRBV30 to TRBJ2-5; D uncertain. Between the trimmed V and J ends, which lost 0 bases and 3 bases, there was a span of 14 bases. Per germline, CDR1 GTSNPN and CDR2 SVGIG (reference sequence). CDR3 size: 15 residues. The CDR3 coding sequence is TGTGCCTGGAGTGTGGTACCCCACCGAGAAGAGACCCAGTACTTC. Encoded protein: CAWSVVPHREETQYF. Supplemented by reference TRBV30 and TRBJ2-5, the full variable domain reads SQTIHQWPATLVQPVGSPLSLECTVEGTSNPNLYWYRQAAGRGLQLLFYSVGIGQISSEVPQNLSASRPQDRQFILSSKKLLLSDSGFYLCAWSVVPHREETQYFGPGTRLLVL.

The genes are TRBV5-6 and TRBJ2-3; D not certain. The CDR3 consists of 14 residues. V gave up 4 bases and J gave up 1 base, with 10 bases separating them. Germline V gene sequence: CDR1 SGHDT, CDR2 YYEEEE. This CDR3 is CASSRTRGTDTQYF. The DNA of the CDR3 is TGTGCCAGCAGCCGTACGCGCGGCACAGATACGCAGTATTTT.

This chain links TRBV30 with TRBJ2-5, with unresolved D. The CDR3 is 13 residues long. Germline CDR1 is GTSNPN and CDR2 is SVGIG (reference sequence). V lost 3 bases and J 1 base, leaving 9 bases between the germline ends. CDR3 region: CAWRVKVQETQYF. The CDR3 DNA reads TGTGCCTGGAGGGTTAAGGTCCAAGAGACCCAGTACTTC. Looking up the rest from reference TRBV30 and TRBJ2-5 gives the full variable domain: SQTIHQWPATLVQPVGSPLSLECTVEGTSNPNLYWYRQAAGRGLQLLFYSVGIGQISSEVPQNLSASRPQDRQFILSSKKLLLSDSGFYLCAWRVKVQETQYFGPGTRLLVL.

This rearrangement joins TRBV30 to TRBJ2-1; D is unresolved. Trimming left V 3 bases short and J 8 bases short, with 14 bases between. Looked up from germline, CDR1 is GTSNPN and CDR2 is SVGIG (reference sequence). This CDR3 has 13 amino acids. The CDR3 region is CAWSQSISDEQFF. CDR3 bases: TGTGCCTGGAGCCAGTCAATCTCGGATGAGCAGTTCTTC.

This chain joins TRBV6-5 and TRBJ1-5; perhaps TRBD1 as D (5 bases). The CDR3 is 15 residues long. The germline CDR1 and CDR2 sequences are MNHEY and SVGAGI. The V and J ends lost 6 bases and 3 bases respectively, with 15 bases between them. The CDR3 coding sequence is TGTGCCAGCAGCCACGGCCAGGGTCTCAATCAGCCCCAGCATTTT. Translation gives CASSHGQGLNQPQHF.

The genes are TRBV7-9 and TRBJ2-2; a weak D match, TRBD1 (5 bases). The CDR3 totals 15 residues. Germline lookup yields CDR1 SEHNR and CDR2 FQNEAQ (reference sequence). V was pared by 4 bases and J by 3 bases, with 12 bases between. CDR3: CASSSHDSYTGELFF. The CDR3 DNA sequence: TGTGCCAGCAGCTCCCATGACAGTTACACCGGGGAGCTGTTTTTT.

The V and J genes are TRBV4-3 and TRBJ1-4; D unclear. V was shortened by 0 bases and J by 0 bases, with 11 bases between the two germline ends. The CDR3 runs to 17 residues. The germline CDR1 and CDR2 sequences are LGHNA and YSLEER. The chain's CDR3 is CASSQDSFGATNEKLFF. The CDR3 DNA is TGCGCCAGCAGCCAAGATTCATTCGGGGCAACTAATGAAAAACTGTTTTTT.

The chain recombines TRBV19 with TRBJ1-5, with D hard to call. The germline gives CDR1 LNHDA, CDR2 SQIVND (reference sequence). The CDR3 has 14 amino acids. Trimming stripped 5 bases from V and 4 bases from J, with 12 bases between. DNA for the CDR3: TGTGCCAGTAGTCTAGGACGGAATAATCAGCCCCAGCATTTT. Translation gives CASSLGRNNQPQHF.

This clone came up once. The rearrangement joins TRBV19 to TRBJ2-7; D is uncertain. Germline V gene lookup returns CDR1 LNHDA and CDR2 SQIVND (reference sequence). CDR3 length equals 12 residues. V was shortened by 10 bases and J by 0 bases, with 10 bases between the two germline ends. The CDR3 sequence is CATGPGSYEQYF. DNA of the CDR3: TGTGCCACCGGTCCAGGCTCCTACGAGCAGTACTTC.

On this clone itself: Distinct nucleotide sequences in the sample also encode this CDR3. V is TRBV7-2 and J is TRBJ2-5; D is unresolved. CDR1 is SGHTA, CDR2 FQGNSA, per germline. Between the trimmed V and J ends, which lost 5 bases and 1 base, there was a span of 14 bases. CDR3 length: 15 residues. The CDR3 reads CASSHQWGSQETQYF. The CDR3 DNA is TGTGCCAGCAGCCATCAGTGGGGATCCCAAGAGACCCAGTACTTC.

The table lists this clone with a count of one. The V gene is TRBV7-3, the J gene TRBJ2-7; D remains ambiguous. V shed 4 bases and J shed 3 bases, with 16 bases lying between them. The V gene's germline CDR1 is SGHTA and CDR2 FQGTGA. CDR3 length: 15 residues. The CDR3 coding sequence is TGTGCCAGCAGCTACCGACATGGGCCACTCTACGAGCAGTACTTC. Amino acid sequence: CASSYRHGPLYEQYF.

This clone was recorded once. The V and J genes are TRBV10-3 and TRBJ2-7; 8 bases line up with TRBD1. V lost 6 bases to trimming and J lost 5 bases; unmatched junction nucleotides: 12. This CDR3 is built from 15 residues. CDR1 and CDR2 from the germline V gene are ENHRY and SYGVKD. The CDR3 region has the DNA TGTGCCATCAGCTTCGACAGGGGATACCTAAACGAGCAGTACTTC. This sequence encodes CAISFDRGYLNEQYF.

This chain uses TRBV28 with TRBJ2-5; 7 positions agree with TRBD1. The length of the CDR3 is 13 residues. CDR1 is MDHEN and CDR2 is SYDVKM in the germline V gene. V was clipped by 8 bases and J by 6 bases; unmatched bases: 9. The DNA of the CDR3 is TGTGCCAGCCGGGACAGAGGTTCGCAGACCCAGTACTTC. Its translation is CASRDRGSQTQYF.

Comments on this clone: Other DNA sequences from this sample encode an identical CDR3 as well. V and J are TRBV28 and TRBJ2-2; no definite D call. V was shortened by 6 bases and J by 4 bases, with 3 bases between the two germline ends. Germline lookup yields CDR1 MDHEN and CDR2 SYDVKM. This CDR3 is built from 11 residues. CDR3 DNA sequence: TGTGCCAGCAGCCTCACCGGGGAGCTGTTTTTT. Protein: CASSLTGELFF.

The V gene is TRBV6-5, the J gene TRBJ1-1, with 8 positions matching TRBD1. With V trimmed by 4 bases and J by 4 bases, 5 bases remained unmatched. CDR3 length equals 14 residues. Per the germline V gene, CDR1 is MNHEY and CDR2 is SVGAGI. The CDR3: CASSLQGGGTEAFF. The CDR3 DNA sequence: TGTGCCAGCAGTTTACAGGGGGGGGGCACTGAAGCTTTCTTT.

J is TRBJ1-2 and V is TRBV18; maybe TRBD1 (6 bases). Germline V gene data show CDR1 as KGHSH and CDR2 as LQKENI. V dropped 2 bases and J dropped 5 bases, with 21 bases sitting between them. The CDR3 contains 17 residues. As DNA, the CDR3 is TGTGCCAGCTCACCAGTACTGCAGGGGCTTGGAAGATATGGCTACACCTTC. Its protein product is CASSPVLQGLGRYGYTF. Full variable domain (rest looked up from reference TRBV18 and TRBJ1-2): NAGVMQNPRHLVRRRGQEARLRCSPMKGHSHVYWYRQLPEEGLKFMVYLQKENIIDESGMPKERFSAEFPKEGPSILRIQQVVRGDSAAYFCASSPVLQGLGRYGYTFGSGTRLTVV.

This clone occurred once. J is TRBJ2-1 and V is TRBV6-1; TRBD1 is a possible D gene (6 bases). The CDR3 contains 14 residues. The germline V gene encodes CDR1 MNHNS and CDR2 SASEGT. With 0 bases removed from V and 7 bases from J, the gap between germline ends came to 10 bases. CDR3 in amino acids: CASSEAFQGNEQFF. CDR3 nucleotide sequence: TGTGCCAGCAGTGAAGCCTTCCAGGGGAATGAGCAGTTCTTC.

This rearrangement joins TRBV3-1 (or the pseudogene TRBV3-2) to TRBJ1-5; TRBD1 agrees at 12 bases. The V segment lost 5 bases and the J segment 7 bases; nucleotides outside the gene matches: 3. Germline V CDR1 and CDR2: LGHDT, YNNKEL (reference sequence). The CDR3 totals 14 residues. The chain's CDR3 is CASSYGTGGQPQHF. For the CDR3, the DNA is TGTGCCAGCAGCTACGGGACAGGGGGCCAGCCCCAGCATTTT.

The chain couples TRBV4-3 to TRBJ1-3; 9 nucleotides line up with TRBD1. Germline trimming cut 2 bases from V and 2 bases from J; bases unmatched to any gene: 13. CDR1 is LGHNA and CDR2 is YSLEER in the germline V gene. The CDR3 is 19 amino acids. The CDR3 DNA is TGCGCCAGCAGCCAATTTTGGACAGGGGTAGAGAAGGCTGGAAACACCATATATTTT. Its translation is CASSQFWTGVEKAGNTIYF.

The CDR3 sequence: CASSSPPGEAFF. For the CDR3, the DNA is TGTGCCAGCAGTTCCCCCCCGGGGGAAGCTTTCTTT. The chain is built from TRBV28 and TRBJ1-1; D is unresolved. CDR3 length: 12 residues. With 4 bases removed from V and 8 bases from J, the gap between germline ends came to 11 bases. Per germline, CDR1 MDHEN and CDR2 SYDVKM.

The rearrangement uses TRBV7-2 and TRBJ1-5; D is perhaps TRBD1 (6 bases). This CDR3 is 17 amino acids long. Germline assignment: CDR1 SGHTA and CDR2 FQGNSA. Trimming stripped 1 base from V and 0 bases from J, with 13 bases between. The CDR3 DNA reads TGTGCCAGCAGCTTAGTTGGGGGCTATTATAGCAATCAGCCCCAGCATTTT. It specifies CASSLVGGYYSNQPQHF.

This chain links TRBV13 with TRBJ1-2; 9 bases fit TRBD1. With 1 base clipped from V and 0 bases from J, the junction kept 3 bases outside the gene matches. The CDR3 has 16 residues. CDR1 and CDR2 (germline): PRHDT, FYEKMQ (reference sequence). CDR3 DNA sequence: TGTGCCAGCAGCTTAGACCGGGACAGGGCTAACTATGGCTACACCTTC. Its protein is CASSLDRDRANYGYTF. Using reference TRBV13 and TRBJ1-2 for the parts outside the CDR3, the full variable domain is AAGVIQSPRHLIKEKRETATLKCYPIPRHDTVYWYQQGPGQDPQFLISFYEKMQSDKGSIPDRFSAQQFSDYHSELNMSSLELGDSALYFCASSLDRDRANYGYTFGSGTRLTVV.

The chain recombines TRBV6-1 with TRBJ1-1, with unresolved D. Germline CDR1 is MNHNS and CDR2 is SASEGT. The CDR3 loop spans 13 amino acids. Trimming stripped 3 bases from V and 7 bases from J, with 12 bases between. CDR3 sequence: CASSDGTFREAFF. The CDR3 DNA reads as TGTGCCAGCAGTGATGGTACTTTCCGTGAAGCTTTCTTT.

In the case of this clone: The same CDR3 is also encoded by other DNA sequences in this sample. The V call is TRBV27, the J call TRBJ2-3; the D is unclear. The germline V gene has CDR1 MNHEY and CDR2 SMNVEV (reference sequence). Trimming shortened V by 0 bases and J by 0 bases, and 4 bases separated the two germline ends. This CDR3 region has 14 residues. The CDR3 sequence is CASSLSGSTDTQYF. DNA for the CDR3: TGTGCCAGCAGTTTATCGGGAAGCACAGATACGCAGTATTTT.

The CDR3 loop reads CASSEYGSYNEQFF. The CDR3 coding sequence is TGTGCCAGCAGCGAATACGGTTCCTACAATGAGCAGTTCTTC. V is TRBV7-2 and J is TRBJ2-1; D remains unclear. The V end lost 5 bases, the J end lost 1 base, and 9 bases lay between the germline ends. CDR3 length equals 14 residues. CDR1 and CDR2 from the germline V gene are SGHTA and FQGNSA. The whole variable domain, filled in from reference TRBV7-2 and TRBJ2-1, reads GAGVSQSPSNKVTEKGKDVELRCDPISGHTALYWYRQSLGQGLEFLIYFQGNSAPDKSGLPSDRFSAERTGGSVSTLTIQRTQQEDSAVYLCASSEYGSYNEQFFGPGTRLTVL.

V gene TRBV10-3 combines with J gene TRBJ1-1; D uncertain. This CDR3 contains 13 residues. CDR1 is ENHRY and CDR2 is SYGVKD in the germline V gene. The ends were cut back, 10 bases at V and 0 bases at J, with 12 bases in the middle. CDR3 region: CATLDGLNTEAFF. DNA for the CDR3: TGTGCCACCCTTGACGGACTGAACACTGAAGCTTTCTTT.

This chain uses TRBV19 with TRBJ2-1, with no clear D. CDR1 and CDR2 (germline): LNHDA, SQIVND (reference sequence). The CDR3 totals 16 residues. With 3 bases removed from V and 4 bases from J, the gap between germline ends came to 16 bases. The CDR3 loop reads CASSIGGPRWYNEQFF. The CDR3 coding sequence is TGTGCCAGTAGTATTGGTGGCCCCCGGTGGTACAATGAGCAGTTCTTC.

This chain joins TRBV30 and TRBJ1-2; D is perhaps TRBD1 (5 bases). CDR3 size: 14 residues. Germline CDR1 GTSNPN, CDR2 SVGIG (reference sequence). Trimming stripped 4 bases from V and 5 bases from J, with 17 bases between. The CDR3 sequence is CAWITTGGGYGYTF. The CDR3 DNA reads TGTGCCTGGATAACGACCGGGGGGGGATATGGCTACACCTTC.

The chain couples TRBV7-2 to TRBJ2-5; 7 positions agree with TRBD2. V lost 5 bases to trimming and J lost 1 base; unmatched junction nucleotides: 4. The CDR3 spans 14 residues. Germline V gene sequence: CDR1 SGHTA, CDR2 FQGNSA. The DNA of the CDR3 is TGTGCCAGCAGCCCAGCGGGGCTCCAAGAGACCCAGTACTTC. Encoded protein: CASSPAGLQETQYF.

The rearrangement links TRBV5-1 to TRBJ2-7; 7 bases fit TRBD1. Germline lookup yields CDR1 SGHRS and CDR2 YFSETQ. This CDR3 region has 14 residues. V gave up 4 bases and J gave up 0 bases; unmatched junction bases: 4. As DNA, the CDR3 is TGCGCCAGCAGCCACGACAGGGCCTCCTACGAGCAGTACTTC. Translating gives CASSHDRASYEQYF.